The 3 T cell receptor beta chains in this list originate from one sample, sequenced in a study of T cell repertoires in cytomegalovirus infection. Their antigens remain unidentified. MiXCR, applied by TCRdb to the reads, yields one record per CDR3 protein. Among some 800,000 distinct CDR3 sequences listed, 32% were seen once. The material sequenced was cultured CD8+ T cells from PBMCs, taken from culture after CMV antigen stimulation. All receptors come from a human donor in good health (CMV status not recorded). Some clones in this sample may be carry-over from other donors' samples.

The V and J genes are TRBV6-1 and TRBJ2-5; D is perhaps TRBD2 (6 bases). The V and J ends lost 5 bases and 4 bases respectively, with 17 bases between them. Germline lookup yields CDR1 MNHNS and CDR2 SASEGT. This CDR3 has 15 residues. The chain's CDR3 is CASSSGRRGVETQYF. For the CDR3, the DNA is TGTGCCAGCAGTTCCGGCAGGCGGGGAGTAGAGACCCAGTACTTC.

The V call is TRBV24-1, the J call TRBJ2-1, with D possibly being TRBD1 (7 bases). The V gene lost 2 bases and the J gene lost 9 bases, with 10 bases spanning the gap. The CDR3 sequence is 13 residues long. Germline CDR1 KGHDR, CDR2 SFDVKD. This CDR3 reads CATSDSGGSEQFF. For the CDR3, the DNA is TGTGCCACCAGTGATTCAGGGGGGAGTGAGCAGTTCTTC.

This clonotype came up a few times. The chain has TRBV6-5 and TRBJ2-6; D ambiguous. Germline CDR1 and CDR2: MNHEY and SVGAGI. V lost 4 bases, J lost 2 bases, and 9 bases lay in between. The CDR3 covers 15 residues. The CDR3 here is CASSSPFPGANVLTF. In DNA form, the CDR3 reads TGTGCCAGCAGTTCCCCCTTCCCTGGGGCCAACGTCCTGACTTTC.